One and the same sample provided the 8 T cell receptor beta chains below, sequenced in a study of T cell changes during pregnancy in multiple sclerosis. The repertoire was sequenced with immunoSEQ multiplex PCR; TCRdb's copy has only in-frame clones and lacks some. This sample has 95,000 to 100,000 clones, with about 91% found just once. This material consisted of peripheral blood, taken in the second trimester of pregnancy. Receptor source: a female donor with multiple sclerosis, enrolled in a pregnancy study.

The chain recombines TRBV18 with TRBJ2-5; D call uncertain. Trimming pared 0 bases from V and 5 bases from J, leaving 13 bases between. Looked up from germline, CDR1 is KGHSH and CDR2 is LQKENI. This CDR3 has 15 residues. CDR3 sequence (DNA): TGTGCCAGCTCACCACCAGAGAGGTTGAGGGAGACCCAGTACTTC. It codes for CASSPPERLRETQYF.

The chain has TRBV7-2 and TRBJ2-7, with 15 bases that match TRBD2. The CDR3 contains 17 residues. CDR1 is SGHTA, CDR2 FQGNSA, per germline. J lost 2 bases, V lost 3 bases, and 5 bases had no gene match. In DNA, the CDR3 is TGTGCCAGCAGCTTCGGGACTAGCGGGAGGTATCCCTACGAGCAGTACTTC. It encodes CASSFGTSGRYPYEQYF.

V usage is TRBV7-9 and J usage is TRBJ2-1, with 11 bases aligning to TRBD2. V shed 6 bases, J shed 2 bases, and the junction held 6 bases outside the gene matches. The germline CDR1 and CDR2 sequences are SEHNR and FQNEAQ (reference sequence). This CDR3 has 16 residues. Here the CDR3 reads CASRAGTSGTYNEQFF. DNA of the CDR3: TGTGCCAGCAGAGCCGGGACTAGCGGTACCTACAATGAGCAGTTCTTC.

This clone was found once. The gene calls are TRBV19 and TRBJ1-5; D gene unclear. Germline-derived CDR1 and CDR2 are LNHDA and SQIVND (reference sequence). The CDR3 totals 15 residues. Between the trimmed V and J ends, which lost 5 bases and 0 bases, there was a span of 11 bases. The DNA for the CDR3 is TGTGCCAGTAGTCTCAATACCTATAGCAATCAGCCCCAGCATTTT. It encodes CASSLNTYSNQPQHF.

The V gene is TRBV9, the J gene TRBJ2-7; D ambiguous. Germline V gene lookup returns CDR1 SGDLS and CDR2 YYNGEE. The CDR3 is 11 residues long. Trimming took 4 bases from V and 4 from J, leaving 6 bases between them. This CDR3 is CASSPSYEQYF. CDR3 DNA sequence: TGTGCCAGCAGCCCCAGTTACGAGCAGTACTTC.

The chain carries TRBV7-3 and TRBJ2-3; D perhaps matches TRBD2 (6 bases). V dropped 2 bases and J dropped 4 bases, with 13 bases sitting between them. Germline V gene sequence: CDR1 SGHTA, CDR2 FQGTGA. The CDR3 extends over 15 amino acids. The DNA of the CDR3 is TGTGCCAGCAGCTTAGGTGGGGGGAGTTCAGATACGCAGTATTTT. It yields the protein CASSLGGGSSDTQYF.

This chain links TRBV18 with TRBJ2-3, with 10 bases aligning to TRBD1. Trimming cost V 3 bases and J 3 bases; bases outside gene matches: 3. The CDR3 has 15 residues. Germline CDR1 reads KGHSH; CDR2 reads LQKENI. The chain's CDR3 is CASSPGTGATDTQYF. The CDR3 coding sequence is TGTGCCAGCTCACCCGGGACAGGGGCGACAGATACGCAGTATTTT.

The J gene is TRBJ1-2, the V gene TRBV28; D uncertain. The CDR3 runs to 12 residues. The V end lost 3 bases, the J end lost 8 bases, and 10 bases lay between the germline ends. Germline V gives CDR1 MDHEN, CDR2 SYDVKM. The CDR3 nucleotides read TGTGCCAGCAGTTTGTTCACCGGGGGCTACACCTTC. Translating gives CASSLFTGGYTF.